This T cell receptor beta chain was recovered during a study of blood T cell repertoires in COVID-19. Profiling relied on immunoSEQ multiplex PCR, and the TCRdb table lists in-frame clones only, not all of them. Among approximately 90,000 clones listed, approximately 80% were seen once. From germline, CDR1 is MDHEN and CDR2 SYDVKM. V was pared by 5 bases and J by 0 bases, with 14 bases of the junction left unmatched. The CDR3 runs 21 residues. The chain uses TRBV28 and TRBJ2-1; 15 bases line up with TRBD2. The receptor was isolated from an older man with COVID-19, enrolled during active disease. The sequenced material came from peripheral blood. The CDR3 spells CASSTDIPGLAGGSSYNEQFF. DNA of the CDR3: TGTGCCAGCAGTACCGACATACCGGGACTAGCGGGGGGAAGCTCCTACAATGAGCAGTTCTTC.